The 9 T cell receptor beta chains presented below share a single source sample, sequenced in a study of blood T cells in healthy people across ages. A second 7 to 11 cycle PCR used barcoded and J-beta primers. TCRdb reprocessed the 5' RACE reads via MiXCR and lists one record per CDR3 protein. The sample contains nearly 800,000 distinct CDR3 sequences, just under 25% of which appear only once. The sample also formed part of further work on T cells of mothers and their children.

Sequencing was performed on blood. These receptors all stem from a boy between 10 and 17 years old in good health.

This clonotype was observed a few times. The chain joins TRBV29-1 to TRBJ2-7; D is uncertain. Trimming stripped 2 bases from V and 0 bases from J, with 8 bases between. The germline V gene has CDR1 SQVTM and CDR2 ANQGSEA. The CDR3 length is 13 residues. As DNA, the CDR3 is TGCAGCGTTGAATTTGGTGACTCCTACGAGCAGTACTTC. Translating it yields CSVEFGDSYEQYF.

This clonotype was counted a few times. J is TRBJ2-5 and V is TRBV7-2; 7 bases align to TRBD1. CDR1 and CDR2 from the germline V gene are SGHTA and FQGNSA. CDR3 length: 14 residues. Trimming removed 5 bases from V and 6 bases from J; junction bases left unmatched: 9. CDR3 sequence reads: CASSTPTGYKTQYF. The DNA of the CDR3 is TGTGCCAGCAGCACCCCGACAGGGTATAAGACCCAGTACTTC.

The genes are TRBV5-1 and TRBJ2-7; D gene uncertain. Germline CDR1 and CDR2: SGHRS and YFSETQ. Trimming took off 1 base at V and 0 bases at J, with 8 bases between the two ends. The CDR3 has 14 amino acids. The CDR3 reads CASSLYQPSYEQYF. DNA of the CDR3: TGCGCCAGCAGCTTGTATCAGCCCTCCTACGAGCAGTACTTC.

This clonotype appeared a few times. The chain has TRBV30 and TRBJ1-5; D perhaps matches TRBD1 (6 bases). The CDR3 sequence is 19 residues long. V shed 2 bases and J shed 7 bases, with 30 bases lying between them. The germline V gene has CDR1 GTSNPN and CDR2 SVGIG (reference sequence). DNA of the CDR3: TGTGCCTGGAGTCCGGTAGGGGGGGCCCGAACGGGATGGAAACAGCCCCAGCATTTT. Its translation: CAWSPVGGARTGWKQPQHF.

V and J are TRBV7-2 and TRBJ2-4; weak D call: TRBD2 (5 bases). Trimming pared 9 bases from V and 0 bases from J, leaving 33 bases between. In germline, CDR1 is SGHTA, CDR2 FQGNSA. CDR3 size: 21 residues. Here the CDR3 DNA reads TGTGCCAGTGAACGGTCCGGCCCACTTAGTGATCCGGGAAGAGCCAAAAACATTCAGTACTTC. Amino acids: CASERSGPLSDPGRAKNIQYF. The variable domain in full, with the rest retrieved from reference TRBV7-2 and TRBJ2-4, is GAGVSQSPSNKVTEKGKDVELRCDPISGHTALYWYRQSLGQGLEFLIYFQGNSAPDKSGLPSDRFSAERTGGSVSTLTIQRTQQEDSAVYLCASERSGPLSDPGRAKNIQYFGAGTRLSVL.

This chain's CDR3 is CSVGNLGWGGPTGELFF. The CDR3 nucleotides read TGCAGCGTTGGGAATCTAGGGTGGGGAGGGCCCACCGGGGAGCTGTTTTTT. The V gene is TRBV29-1, the J gene TRBJ2-2, with 7 bases identical to TRBD2. J gave up 4 bases and V 4 bases, and 15 bases lay outside the gene matches. The V gene's germline CDR1 is SQVTM and CDR2 ANQGSEA. The length of the CDR3 is 17 residues.

The table lists this clonotype with many counts. The chain uses TRBV5-1 and TRBJ2-7; tentatively, D is TRBD2 (5 bases). The ends were cut back, 1 base at V and 1 base at J, with 12 bases in the middle. Germline V gives CDR1 SGHRS, CDR2 YFSETQ. CDR3 size: 15 residues. The CDR3 coding sequence is TGCGCCAGCAGCTTGACGGGGTTTTCATCCTACGAGCAGTACTTC. This gives the protein CASSLTGFSSYEQYF.

There are a few counts of this clonotype. One junction end disagrees with the germline gene, perhaps due to a read error. This chain links TRBV2 with TRBJ1-4, with D perhaps TRBD1 (5 bases). CDR1 is SNHLY and CDR2 is FYNNEI in the germline V gene. The CDR3 totals 15 residues. CDR3 coding DNA: TGTGCCAGCAGTTCGGGACGGCGAACTAATGAAAAACTGTTCTTT. It is translated as CASSSGRRTNEKLFF.

This clonotype came up a few times. The rearrangement joins TRBV5-6 to TRBJ2-1, with 7 bases identical to TRBD2. After removal of 6 bases from V and 4 bases from J, the junction contained 4 bases not matched to a gene. The CDR3 loop spans 13 amino acids. Germline assignment: CDR1 SGHDT and CDR2 YYEEEE. The CDR3 loop reads CASIGGGYNEQFF. The CDR3 coding sequence is TGTGCCAGCATCGGCGGGGGTTACAATGAGCAGTTCTTC.